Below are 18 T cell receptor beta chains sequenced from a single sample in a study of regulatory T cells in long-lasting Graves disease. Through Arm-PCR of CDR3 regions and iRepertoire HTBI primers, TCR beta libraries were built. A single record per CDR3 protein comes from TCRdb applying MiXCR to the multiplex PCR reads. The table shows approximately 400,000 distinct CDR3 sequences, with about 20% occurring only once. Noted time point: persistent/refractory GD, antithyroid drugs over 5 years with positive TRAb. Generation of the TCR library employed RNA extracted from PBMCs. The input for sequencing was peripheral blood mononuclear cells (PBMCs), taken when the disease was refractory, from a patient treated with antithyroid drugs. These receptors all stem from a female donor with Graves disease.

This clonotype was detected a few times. The CDR3 nucleotides read TGCAGCGTTGAAATGTTACAGGGCAGCTATGGCTACACCTTC. Protein product: CSVEMLQGSYGYTF. J is TRBJ1-2 and V is TRBV29-1; a weak D match, TRBD1 (6 bases). V was cut by 2 bases and J by 4 bases, with 14 bases left in between. CDR3 length: 14 amino acids. Germline V CDR1 and CDR2: SQVTM, ANQGSEA.

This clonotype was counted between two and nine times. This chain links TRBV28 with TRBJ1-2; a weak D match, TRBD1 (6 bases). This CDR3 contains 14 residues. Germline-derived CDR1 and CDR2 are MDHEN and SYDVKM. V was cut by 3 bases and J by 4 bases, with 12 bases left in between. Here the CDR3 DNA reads TGTGCCAGCAGTTTGAGGGGGGGCGGCTATGGCTACACCTTC. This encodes CASSLRGGGYGYTF.

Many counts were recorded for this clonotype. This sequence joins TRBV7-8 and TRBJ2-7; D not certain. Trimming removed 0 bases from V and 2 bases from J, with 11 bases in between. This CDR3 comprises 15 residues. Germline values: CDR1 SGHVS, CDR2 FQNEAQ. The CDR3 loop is CASSLAGRTAYEQYF. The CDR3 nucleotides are TGTGCCAGCAGCTTAGCTGGAAGAACAGCCTACGAGCAGTACTTC.

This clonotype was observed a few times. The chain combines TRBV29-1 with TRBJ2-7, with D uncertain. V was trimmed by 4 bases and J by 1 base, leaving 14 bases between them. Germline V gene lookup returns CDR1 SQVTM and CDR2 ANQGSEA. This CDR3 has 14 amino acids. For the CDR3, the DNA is TGCAGCGTTGCTCAAGGGCCTACTTCCTACGAGCAGTACTTC. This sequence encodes CSVAQGPTSYEQYF.

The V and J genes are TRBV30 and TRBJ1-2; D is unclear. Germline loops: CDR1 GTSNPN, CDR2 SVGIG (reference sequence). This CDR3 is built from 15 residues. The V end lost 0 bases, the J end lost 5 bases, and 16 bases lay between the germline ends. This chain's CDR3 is CAWSVQRRAVYGYTF. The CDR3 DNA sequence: TGTGCCTGGAGTGTACAACGGAGGGCCGTATATGGCTACACCTTC. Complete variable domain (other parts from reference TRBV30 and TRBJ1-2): SQTIHQWPATLVQPVGSPLSLECTVEGTSNPNLYWYRQAAGRGLQLLFYSVGIGQISSEVPQNLSASRPQDRQFILSSKKLLLSDSGFYLCAWSVQRRAVYGYTFGSGTRLTVV.

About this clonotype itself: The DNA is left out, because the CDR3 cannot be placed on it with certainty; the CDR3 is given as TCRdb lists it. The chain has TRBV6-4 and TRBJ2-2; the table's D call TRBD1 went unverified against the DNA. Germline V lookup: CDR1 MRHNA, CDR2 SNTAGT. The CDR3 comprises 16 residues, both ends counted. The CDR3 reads CASDNRDNRTPGSCFF.

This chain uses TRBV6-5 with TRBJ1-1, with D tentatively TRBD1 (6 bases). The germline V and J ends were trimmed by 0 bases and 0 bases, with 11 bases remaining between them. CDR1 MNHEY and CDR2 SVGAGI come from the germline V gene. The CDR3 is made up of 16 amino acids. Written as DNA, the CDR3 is TGTGCCAGCAGTTACTCGAGACAGGTCCTGAACACTGAAGCTTTCTTT. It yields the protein CASSYSRQVLNTEAFF.

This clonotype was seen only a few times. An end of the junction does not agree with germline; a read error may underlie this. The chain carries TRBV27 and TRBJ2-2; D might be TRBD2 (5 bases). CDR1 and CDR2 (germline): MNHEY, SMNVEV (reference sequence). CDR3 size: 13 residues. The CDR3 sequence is CASSNVLAGELLF. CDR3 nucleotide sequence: TGTGCCAGCAGTAATGTACTGGCCGGGGAGCTGCTTTTT.

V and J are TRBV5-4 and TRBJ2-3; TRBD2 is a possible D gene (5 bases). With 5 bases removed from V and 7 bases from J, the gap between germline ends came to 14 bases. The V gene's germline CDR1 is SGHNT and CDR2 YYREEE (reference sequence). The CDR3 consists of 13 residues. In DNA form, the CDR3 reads TGTGCCAGCAGTTGGAGGCAGCGGAATACGCAGTATTTT. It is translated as CASSWRQRNTQYF.

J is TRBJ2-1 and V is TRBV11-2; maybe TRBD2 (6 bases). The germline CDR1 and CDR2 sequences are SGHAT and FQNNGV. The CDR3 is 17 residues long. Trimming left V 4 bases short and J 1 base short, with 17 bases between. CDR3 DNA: TGTGCCAGCAGCTCCTACCTGGGGACTTCGTCCTACAATGAGCAGTTCTTC. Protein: CASSSYLGTSSYNEQFF.

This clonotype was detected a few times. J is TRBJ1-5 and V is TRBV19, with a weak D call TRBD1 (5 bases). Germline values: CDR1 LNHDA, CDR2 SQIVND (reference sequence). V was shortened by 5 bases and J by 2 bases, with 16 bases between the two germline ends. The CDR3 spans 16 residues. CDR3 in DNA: TGTGCCAGTAGTGCCGGGGGGGGAGTAGGCAATCAGCCCCAGCATTTT. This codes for CASSAGGGVGNQPQHF.

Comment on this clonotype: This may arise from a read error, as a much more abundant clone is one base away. The CDR3 loop reads CASRWDDSGYGYTF. The CDR3 DNA reads as TGTGCCAGCAGGTGGGACGACAGTGGCTATGGCTACACCTTC. V is TRBV2 and J is TRBJ1-2, with D tentatively TRBD1 (5 bases). Germline CDR1 and CDR2: SNHLY and FYNNEI. CDR3 length equals 14 residues. Trimming removed 6 bases at V and 4 bases at J, with 15 bases between.

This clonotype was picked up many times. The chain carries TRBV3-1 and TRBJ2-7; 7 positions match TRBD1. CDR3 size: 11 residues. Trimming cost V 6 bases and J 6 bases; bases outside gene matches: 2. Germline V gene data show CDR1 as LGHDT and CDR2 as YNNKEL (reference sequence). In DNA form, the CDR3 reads TGTGCCAGCAGTACAGGGGCCGAGCAGTACTTC. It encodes CASSTGAEQYF.

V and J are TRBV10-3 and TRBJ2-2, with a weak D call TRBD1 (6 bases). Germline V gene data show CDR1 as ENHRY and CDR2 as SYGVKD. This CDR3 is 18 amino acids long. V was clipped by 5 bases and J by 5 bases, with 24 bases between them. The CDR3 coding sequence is TGTGCCATCAGTCCCGGGACACAACTTCCCCCGTGGACCGGGGAGCTGTTTTTT. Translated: CAISPGTQLPPWTGELFF.

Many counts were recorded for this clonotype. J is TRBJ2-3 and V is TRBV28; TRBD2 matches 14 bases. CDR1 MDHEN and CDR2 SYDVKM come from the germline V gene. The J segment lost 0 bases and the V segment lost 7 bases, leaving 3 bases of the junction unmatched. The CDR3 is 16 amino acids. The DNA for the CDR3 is TGTGCCAGCATGGGACTAGCGGGGGAAAGCACAGATACGCAGTATTTT. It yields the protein CASMGLAGESTDTQYF.

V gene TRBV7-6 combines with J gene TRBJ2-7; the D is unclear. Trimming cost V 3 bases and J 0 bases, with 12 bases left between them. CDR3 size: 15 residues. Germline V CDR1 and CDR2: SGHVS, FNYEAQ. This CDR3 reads CASSLSDLSSYEQYF. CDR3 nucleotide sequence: TGTGCCAGCAGCTTGTCCGACCTCAGCTCCTACGAGCAGTACTTC.

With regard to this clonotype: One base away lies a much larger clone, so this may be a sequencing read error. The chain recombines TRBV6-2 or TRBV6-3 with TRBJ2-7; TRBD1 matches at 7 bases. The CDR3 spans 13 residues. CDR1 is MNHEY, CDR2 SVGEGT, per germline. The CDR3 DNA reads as TGTGCCACCCACGGGACAGTCTCCTACGTGCAGTACTTC. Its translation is CATHGTVSYVQYF.

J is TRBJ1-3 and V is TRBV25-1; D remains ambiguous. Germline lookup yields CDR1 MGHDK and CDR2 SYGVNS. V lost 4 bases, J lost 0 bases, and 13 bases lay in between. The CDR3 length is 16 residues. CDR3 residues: CASSASTRHSGNTIYF. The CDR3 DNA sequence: TGTGCCAGCAGTGCGTCGACGCGACACTCTGGAAACACCATATATTTT.